The rows below give T cell receptor beta chains drawn from one sample of a study of CD8 T cells in Susac syndrome. From the immunoSEQ multiplex PCR reads, TCRdb called clonotypes with MiXCR, one entry per CDR3 protein. The table shows hundreds of thousands of distinct CDR3 sequences, with approximately 89% occurring only once. Input material: CD8+ T cells from PBMCs. The receptors here all came from a human donor with multiple sclerosis. The CDR3 runs from the conserved cysteine through the conserved F or W. D genes are given only for firm matches. Clone size is given for some rows only: seen once, a few or many times, or a class if the clone is expanded.

V,D,size,J,DNA,CDR3
TRBV6-4,.,.,TRBJ2-3,TGTGCCAGCAGTGCGGGTAGCACAGATACGCAGTATTTT,CASSAGSTDTQYF
TRBV27,.,.,TRBJ2-1,TGTGCCAGCAGGAACGGGGGTACTTTAAATGAGCAGTTCTTC,CASRNGGTLNEQFF
TRBV27,.,.,TRBJ2-1,TGTGCCAGCAGTTTTACCCCCGGGGGCAATGAGCAGTTCTTC,CASSFTPGGNEQFF
TRBV4-2,.,.,TRBJ2-1,TGTGCCAGCAGCGGAGGCCGCAATGAGCAGTTCTTC,CASSGGRNEQFF
TRBV4-1,.,.,TRBJ1-6,TGCGCCAGCAGCCAAGCGGCTGGTAATTCACCCCTCCACTTT,CASSQAAGNSPLHF
TRBV3-1,TRBD1,.,TRBJ1-3,TGTGCCAGCAGCCTCGGACAGGCCACCCTCCCCACTGGAAACACCATATATTTT,CASSLGQATLPTGNTIYF
TRBV11-2,.,.,TRBJ2-1,TGTGCCAGCAGCTTATATCTGGGGATAGGCAATGAGCAGTTCTTC,CASSLYLGIGNEQFF
TRBV7-9,.,.,TRBJ2-7,TGTGCCAGCAGGAATGGCGGCAGGGGCGATTACGAGCAGTACTTC,CASRNGGRGDYEQYF
TRBV19,.,.,TRBJ1-2,TGTGCCAGTAGTATGCCAGAAAGCTATGGCTACACCTTC,CASSMPESYGYTF
TRBV27,TRBD1,.,TRBJ2-7,TGTGCCAGCAGTTTTTCCAGGACAGGCTACTACGAGCAGTACTTC,CASSFSRTGYYEQYF
TRBV5-1,.,.,TRBJ2-1,TGCGCCAGCAGGAGAGGGGAATCCCATGAGCAGTTCTTC,CASRRGESHEQFF
TRBV2,.,.,TRBJ1-3,TGTGCCAGCAGTGAAGCAGGGGGAAAAAACACCATATATTTT,CASSEAGGKNTIYF
TRBV12-3/TRBV12-4,TRBD2,.,TRBJ2-3,TGTGCCAGCACGCGGGAGCCCAGCACAGATACGCAGTATTTT,CASTREPSTDTQYF
TRBV2,.,.,TRBJ1-1,TGTGCCAGCAGTGACGCCCGGGCAGGAACTGAAGCTTTCTTT,CASSDARAGTEAFF
TRBV27,TRBD1,.,TRBJ1-2,TGTGCCAGCAGTTTAAGGGGGCCTCATGGCTACACCTTC,CASSLRGPHGYTF
TRBV11-2,.,.,TRBJ1-3,TGTGCCAGCAGCATAGGACCGAGCTCTGGAAACACCATATATTTT,CASSIGPSSGNTIYF
TRBV11-2,TRBD1,once,TRBJ1-1,TGTGCCAGCAGCTTATGGGGGACAGAGAACACTGAAGCTTTCTTT,CASSLWGTENTEAFF
TRBV29-1,.,once,TRBJ2-2,TGCAGCGTTGAGAGGGCGGACCGGAACACCGGGGAGCTGTTTTTT,CSVERADRNTGELFF
TRBV30,.,.,TRBJ2-5,TGTGCCTGGAGTCTCGTCAGCCAAGAGACCCAGTACTTC,CAWSLVSQETQYF
TRBV11-2,.,.,TRBJ2-1,TGTGCCAGCAGCTCCTCGTTGGTGTCCTACAATGAGCAGTTCTTC,CASSSSLVSYNEQFF
TRBV2,.,once,TRBJ2-3,TGTGCCAGCAGTAGAGTGGGACTGGAAGATACGCAGTATTTT,CASSRVGLEDTQYF
TRBV4-1,TRBD2,.,TRBJ2-5,TGCGCCAGCAGCCAAGATTGGACTAGCGTGGGGGGAGAGACCCAGTACTTC,CASSQDWTSVGGETQYF
TRBV4-1,.,.,TRBJ2-1,TGCGCCAGCAGCCAAGATAGGGTACAGGGTTCGTACAATGAGCAGTTCTTC,CASSQDRVQGSYNEQFF
TRBV7-9,.,.,TRBJ2-7,TGTGCCAGCAGCTTTGGCGGGTACTACGAGCAGTACTTC,CASSFGGYYEQYF
TRBV29-1,.,.,TRBJ1-3,TGCAGCGTGGGGGGGGAGGACCCATCTGGAAACACCATATATTTT,CSVGGEDPSGNTIYF
TRBV4-1,.,.,TRBJ2-7,TGCGCCAGCAGCCAAGATGTCGCATCCACCTACTACGAGCAGTACTTC,CASSQDVASTYYEQYF
TRBV30,.,few,TRBJ2-7,TGTGCCATGAGGCAGGGGACGTCCTACGAGCAGTACTTC,CAMRQGTSYEQYF
TRBV12-3/TRBV12-4,.,.,TRBJ2-4,TGTGCCAGCGCCTGGAGGGTAGGAGCCAAAAACATTCAGTACTTC,CASAWRVGAKNIQYF
TRBV7-2,.,.,TRBJ2-1,TGTGCCACCGCGGAGAATGAGCAGTTCTTC,CATAENEQFF
TRBV27,.,.,TRBJ1-2,TGTGCCAGCAGTTCATTTGGACGTTCCTATGGCTACACCTTC,CASSSFGRSYGYTF
TRBV6-6,.,.,TRBJ1-1,TGTGCCAGCAGCCCCTGGGGGCCTGATGGGAACACTGAAGCTTTCTTT,CASSPWGPDGNTEAFF
TRBV2,.,.,TRBJ2-7,TGTGCCAGCCTAGTCCGGACCGGGGACGAGCAGTACTTC,CASLVRTGDEQYF
TRBV15,.,.,TRBJ1-1,TGTGCCACCAGCAGCGCGTCGGGGGACACTGAAGCTTTCTTT,CATSSASGDTEAFF
TRBV11-2,.,.,TRBJ2-1,TGTGCCAGCAGCGCCAGGACCCCCGGGGCTCCCGGTGAGCAGTTCTTC,CASSARTPGAPGEQFF
TRBV7-7,TRBD2,once,TRBJ2-2,TGTGCTAGCAGCTTAACAGGTCTAGCGGGATACACCGGGGAGCTGTTTTTT,CASSLTGLAGYTGELFF
TRBV6-4,TRBD2,.,TRBJ2-1,TGTGCCAGCAGTGACTTCGCGGGGGATGAGCAGTTCTTC,CASSDFAGDEQFF
TRBV7-9,.,.,TRBJ2-5,TGTGCCAGCAGCTCGGGCCCGCTAGGGCAAGAGACCCAGTACTTC,CASSSGPLGQETQYF
TRBV7-8,.,.,TRBJ2-3,TGTGCCAGCAGCCGGACTATCCCATACACAGATACGCAGTATTTT,CASSRTIPYTDTQYF
TRBV19,TRBD1,.,TRBJ2-2,TGTGCCAACGAACCGAAGACCGGGACAGCTAACACCGGGGAGCTGTTTTTT,CANEPKTGTANTGELFF
TRBV19,.,.,TRBJ1-2,TGTGCCAGTAGTTTCGACAGCCGAAACTATGGCTACACCTTC,CASSFDSRNYGYTF
TRBV6-6,.,.,TRBJ2-1,TGTGCCAGCAGTTACGGTCTGGCAGGGTGGGCCAATGAGCAGTTCTTC,CASSYGLAGWANEQFF
TRBV7-2,.,.,TRBJ2-1,TGTGCCAGCAGCTTAGTATCCTTGGGGGGGGACAGATTAAATGAGCAGTTCTTC,CASSLVSLGGDRLNEQFF
TRBV4-1,.,once,TRBJ2-1,TGCGCCAGCAGCCCAGCTCTAACCTACAATGAGCAGTTCTTC,CASSPALTYNEQFF
TRBV13,.,.,TRBJ1-1,TGTGCCAGCAGCCCACAGGGAATGTTGAACACTGAAGCTTTCTTT,CASSPQGMLNTEAFF
TRBV27,.,.,TRBJ1-5,TGTGCCAGCAGTTCTGGGACCGTCAATCAGCCCCAGCATTTT,CASSSGTVNQPQHF
TRBV20-1,.,.,TRBJ2-7,TGCAGTGCTCAACAGGGTTTTGCGGTCTACGAGCAGTACTTC,CSAQQGFAVYEQYF
TRBV12-3/TRBV12-4,.,.,TRBJ1-2,TGTGCCAGCGTTGAGGGGGGTTCTAACTATGGCTACACCTTC,CASVEGGSNYGYTF
TRBV10-3,TRBD2,few,TRBJ2-5,TGTGCCATCAGCTGGACTAGCGGAGTCCAAGAGACCCAGTACTTC,CAISWTSGVQETQYF
TRBV9,.,.,TRBJ2-7,TGTGCCAGCAGCGGGGACGGGCCCGGGGGGCAGTACTTC,CASSGDGPGGQYF
TRBV7-9,TRBD1,.,TRBJ1-1,TGTGCCAGCAGCTTCAACGTCCCGGGACAGGGCCACGGCACTGAAGCTTTCTTT,CASSFNVPGQGHGTEAFF
TRBV4-1,.,.,TRBJ2-7,TGCGCCAGCAGCCAAGATAATCTTGTTTTGTACGAGCAGTACTTC,CASSQDNLVLYEQYF